This is a list of T cell receptor beta chains from one sample in a study of T cells after yellow fever vaccination. Each CDR3 protein is one row after TCRdb ran MiXCR on the 5' RACE reads. The sample yields 300,000 to 400,000 distinct CDR3 sequences, about 10% seen once. The input for sequencing was CD4+ T cells sorted from PBMCs, taken 45 days after the yellow fever booster vaccination. The receptors come from a young man who received the YFV17D yellow fever vaccine. Both conserved end residues are part of each CDR3. The D gene is left open where the match is weak. Expanded clones are given a class, and other clones once, few, many or no size at all.

clone size,D gene,V gene,J gene,CDR3 protein,CDR3 DNA
few,.,TRBV28,TRBJ1-2,CASSLLGGAGYGYTF,TGTGCCAGCAGTTTACTTGGGGGCGCAGGCTATGGCTACACCTTC
many,TRBD1,TRBV7-9,TRBJ1-2,CASSRDRGGGYTF,TGTGCCAGCAGTCGGGACAGGGGAGGAGGCTACACCTTC
many,TRBD2,TRBV4-3,TRBJ2-1,CASSRLGTGGGSYNEQFF,TGCGCCAGCAGCCGTCTTGGTACGGGGGGTGGTTCCTACAATGAGCAGTTCTTC
many,.,TRBV3-1,TRBJ1-1,CASSQRTGFAEAFF,TGTGCCAGCAGCCAAAGAACAGGGTTCGCTGAAGCTTTCTTT
few,TRBD2,TRBV7-2,TRBJ2-1,CASSLVSPGLAGGNYNEQFF,TGTGCCAGCAGCTTAGTGTCACCGGGACTAGCGGGGGGAAACTACAATGAGCAGTTCTTC
few,TRBD1,TRBV5-1,TRBJ2-7,CASSLFPGGHEQYF,TGCGCCAGCAGCTTGTTCCCAGGGGGCCACGAGCAGTACTTC
.,.,TRBV20-1,TRBJ2-7,CSASRSSEQYF,TGCAGTGCTAGTCGCAGCTCTGAGCAGTACTTC
few,TRBD1,TRBV25-1,TRBJ1-2,CASTRTGVTYGYTF,TGTGCCAGCACCCGGACAGGGGTAACCTATGGCTACACCTTC
.,.,TRBV24-1,TRBJ2-5,CATRQTGRETQYF,TGTGCCACCAGGCAAACAGGGAGGGAGACCCAGTACTTC
.,.,TRBV18,TRBJ1-2,CASSPTVAGVYGYTF,TGTGCCAGCTCACCAACCGTCGCGGGGGTCTATGGCTACACCTTC
many,.,TRBV7-2,TRBJ2-3,CASSYSQRPDTQYF,TGTGCCAGCAGCTATTCCCAGCGCCCTGATACGCAGTATTTT
few,TRBD2,TRBV20-1,TRBJ2-2,CSASSGGANTGELFF,TGCAGTGCTAGTAGCGGGGGGGCGAACACCGGGGAGCTGTTTTTT
many,.,TRBV7-8,TRBJ2-5,CASSAGGLHQETQYF,TGTGCCAGCAGTGCAGGAGGACTCCACCAAGAGACCCAGTACTTC
few,.,TRBV7-2,TRBJ2-3,CASSLREPADTQYF,TGTGCCAGCAGCTTACGTGAGCCCGCAGATACGCAGTATTTT
.,.,TRBV4-3,TRBJ2-3,CASSQDSGYSTDTQYF,TGCGCCAGCAGCCAAGATTCCGGGTATAGCACAGATACGCAGTATTTT
.,.,TRBV7-3,TRBJ1-1,CASSKTVPTEAFF,TGTGCCAGCAGCAAGACAGTTCCCACTGAAGCTTTCTTT
.,.,TRBV7-2,TRBJ2-5,CASPFGPHQETQYF,TGTGCCAGCCCTTTCGGACCGCACCAAGAGACCCAGTACTTC
.,TRBD2,TRBV9,TRBJ2-3,CARQRAGGTTDTQYF,TGTGCCAGACAACGAGCGGGGGGCACCACAGATACGCAGTATTTT
few,.,TRBV7-2,TRBJ2-5,CASSRDEGETQYF,TGTGCCAGCAGCCGGGATGAGGGAGAGACCCAGTACTTC
.,TRBD2,TRBV4-2,TRBJ2-2,CASNTETSETGELFF,TGTGCCAGCAATACGGAGACTAGCGAAACCGGGGAGCTGTTTTTT
few,TRBD1,TRBV12-3/TRBV12-4,TRBJ2-4,CASSLWGQKNIQYF,TGTGCCAGCAGTTTATGGGGACAGAAAAACATTCAGTACTTC
few,TRBD1,TRBV7-2,TRBJ1-6,CASSLSGQGWSPLHF,TGTGCCAGCAGCTTATCGGGACAGGGGTGGTCACCCCTCCACTTT
many,.,TRBV5-1,TRBJ2-7,CASSLETASYEQYF,TGCGCCAGCAGCTTGGAGACTGCCTCCTACGAGCAGTACTTC
few,.,TRBV11-2,TRBJ2-7,CASSLDSAGTYEQYF,TGTGCCAGCAGCTTAGATTCGGCAGGGACATACGAGCAGTACTTC
.,TRBD1,TRBV15,TRBJ2-1,CATSRGGQGINEQFF,TGTGCCACCAGCAGAGGGGGACAGGGAATAAATGAGCAGTTCTTC
many,.,TRBV7-3,TRBJ2-2,CASSLVGRTGELFF,TGTGCCAGCAGCTTAGTAGGGCGAACCGGGGAGCTGTTTTTT
few,.,TRBV28,TRBJ2-2,CASSLRQITGELFF,TGTGCCAGCAGTTTAAGGCAAATCACCGGGGAGCTGTTTTTT
.,TRBD2,TRBV7-9,TRBJ2-5,CASSSRTSRWGTQYF,TGTGCCAGCAGCTCCCGGACTAGCAGATGGGGGACCCAGTACTTC
few,TRBD1,TRBV2,TRBJ1-2,CASIDRAYGYTF,TGTGCCAGTATTGACAGGGCCTATGGCTACACCTTC
few,.,TRBV18,TRBJ1-1,CASSPLAGDKNTEAFF,TGTGCCAGCTCACCACTTGCAGGGGACAAGAACACTGAAGCTTTCTTT
few,TRBD1,TRBV5-4,TRBJ2-4,CASSSPTGVRYF,TGTGCCAGCAGCTCCCCGACAGGGGTTCGGTACTTC
few,TRBD2,TRBV12-3/TRBV12-4,TRBJ2-5,CASSFPGLAGGPYETQYF,TGTGCCAGCAGTTTTCCCGGACTAGCGGGGGGGCCGTATGAGACCCAGTACTTC
few,TRBD2,TRBV7-9,TRBJ2-5,CASSLSGGALETQYF,TGTGCCAGCAGCTTGAGCGGGGGGGCCCTGGAGACCCAGTACTTC